Detailed here is one T cell receptor beta chain. This entry belongs to a study of control samples from healthy donors and cancer patients. The germline V gene encodes CDR1 MNHEY and CDR2 SVGAGI. Trimming took 7 bases from V and 7 from J, leaving 16 bases between them. CDR3 length: 14 residues. Produced via immunoSEQ multiplex PCR; TCRdb's table is partial and in-frame only. Here the sample spans fewer than 200,000 clones, around nine tenths being singletons. V is TRBV6-5 and J is TRBJ1-4, with D uncertain. The sequenced sample consisted of blood. The clonotype originates from a man aged 30 to 45 in good health. Here the CDR3 DNA reads TGTGCCAGCACATCCTCCGCCGCCGGTGAAAAACTGTTTTTT. Amino acid sequence: CASTSSAAGEKLFF.